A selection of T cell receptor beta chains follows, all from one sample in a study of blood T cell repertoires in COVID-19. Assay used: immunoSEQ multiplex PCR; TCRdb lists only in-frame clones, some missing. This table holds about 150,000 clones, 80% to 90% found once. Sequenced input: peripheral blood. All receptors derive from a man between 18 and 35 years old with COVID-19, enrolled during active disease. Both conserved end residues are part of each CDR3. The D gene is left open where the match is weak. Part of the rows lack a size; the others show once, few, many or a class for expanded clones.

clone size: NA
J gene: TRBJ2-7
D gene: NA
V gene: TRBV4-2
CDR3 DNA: TGTGCCAGCAGCCCCCGAGGGGGGGGAGAGGTTGAAGAGCAGTACTTC
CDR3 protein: CASSPRGGGEVEEQYF

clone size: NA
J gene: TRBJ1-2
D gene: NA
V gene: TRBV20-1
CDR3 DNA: TGCAGTGCCCTCGGCTATGGCTACACCTTC
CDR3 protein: CSALGYGYTF

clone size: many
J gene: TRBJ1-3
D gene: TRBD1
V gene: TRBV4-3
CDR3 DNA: TGCGCCAGCAGCCCTACGACGACAGGGGCGGACACCATATATTTT
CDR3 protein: CASSPTTTGADTIYF

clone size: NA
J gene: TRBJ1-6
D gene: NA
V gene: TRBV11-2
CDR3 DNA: TGTGCCAGCAGCTTAGTTTCAAATTCACCCCTCCACTTT
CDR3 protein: CASSLVSNSPLHF

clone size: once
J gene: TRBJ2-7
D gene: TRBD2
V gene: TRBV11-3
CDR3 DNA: TGTGCCAGCAGCTTACGGCGGGAGGGCCCCTACGAGCAGTACTTC
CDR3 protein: CASSLRREGPYEQYF

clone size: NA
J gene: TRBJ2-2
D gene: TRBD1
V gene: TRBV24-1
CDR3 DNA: TGTGCGATGCAGTATTCCAACTCCTTTAGGGGGCGCTCGGACACCGGGGAGCTGTTTTTT
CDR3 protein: CAMQYSNSFRGRSDTGELFF

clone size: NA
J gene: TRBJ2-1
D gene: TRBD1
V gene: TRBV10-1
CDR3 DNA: TGCGCCAGCAGTGACGCGCTACAGGGGGCCCCCTACAATGAGCAGTTCTTC
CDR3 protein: CASSDALQGAPYNEQFF

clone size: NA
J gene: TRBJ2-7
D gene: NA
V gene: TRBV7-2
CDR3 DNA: TGTGCCAGCAGCCGCCCGGGGTTTTACGAGCAGTACTTC
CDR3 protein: CASSRPGFYEQYF

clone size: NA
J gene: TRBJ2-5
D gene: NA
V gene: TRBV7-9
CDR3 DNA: TGTGCCAGCAGCTCCCGGGAGACCCAGTACTTC
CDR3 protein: CASSSRETQYF

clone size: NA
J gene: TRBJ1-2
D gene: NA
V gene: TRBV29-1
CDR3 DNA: TGCAGCGTTACAGGGTTTTATGGCTACACCTTC
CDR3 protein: CSVTGFYGYTF

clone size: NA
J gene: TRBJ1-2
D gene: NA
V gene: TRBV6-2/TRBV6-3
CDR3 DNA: TGTGCCAGCAGTTACTCGTCAGGGGAACAGAGTGGCTACACCTTC
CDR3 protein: CASSYSSGEQSGYTF

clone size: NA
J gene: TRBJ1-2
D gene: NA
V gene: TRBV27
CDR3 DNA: TGTGCCAGCGCCGGAGGATCGCTATCCTATGGCTACACCTTC
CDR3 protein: CASAGGSLSYGYTF

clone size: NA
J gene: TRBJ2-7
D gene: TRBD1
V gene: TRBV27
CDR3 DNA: TGTGCCAGCAGTTACACCCTCAGGGGGCGCTCCTACGAGCAGTACTTC
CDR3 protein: CASSYTLRGRSYEQYF

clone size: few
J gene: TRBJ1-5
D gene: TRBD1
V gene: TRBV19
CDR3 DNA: TGTGCCAGCCAGACCCTACTATTGACAGGGCGGAATCAGCCCCAGCATTTT
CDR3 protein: CASQTLLLTGRNQPQHF

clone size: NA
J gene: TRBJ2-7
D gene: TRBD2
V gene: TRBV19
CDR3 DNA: TGTGCCAGTAGTACCGGGACTAGCGGATTGTACGAGCAGTACTTC
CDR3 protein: CASSTGTSGLYEQYF

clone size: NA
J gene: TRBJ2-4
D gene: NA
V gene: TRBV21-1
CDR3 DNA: TGTGCCAGCAGCAAAGACCGCGCCGGGGTGAACAAAAACATTCAGTACTTC
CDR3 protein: CASSKDRAGVNKNIQYF

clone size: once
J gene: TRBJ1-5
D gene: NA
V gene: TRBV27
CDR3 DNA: TGTGCCAGCAGACCGACTACTCTCCGACAGGCAAATCAGCCCCAGCATTTT
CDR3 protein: CASRPTTLRQANQPQHF

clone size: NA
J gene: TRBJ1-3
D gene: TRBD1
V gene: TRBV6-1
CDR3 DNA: TGTGCCAGCAGTGTTGTCGGGACAGCCCTTACCTCTGGAAACACCATATATTTT
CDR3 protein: CASSVVGTALTSGNTIYF

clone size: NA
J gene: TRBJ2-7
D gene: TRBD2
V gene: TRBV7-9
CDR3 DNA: TGTGCCAGCAGCTTATTCGGGACTAGCGGGAGCCCACTGTACGAGCAGTACTTC
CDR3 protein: CASSLFGTSGSPLYEQYF

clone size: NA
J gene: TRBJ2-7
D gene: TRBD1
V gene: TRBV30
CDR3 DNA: TGTGCCTGGGGGACAGGGGATACCTACGAGCAGTACTTC
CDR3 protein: CAWGTGDTYEQYF

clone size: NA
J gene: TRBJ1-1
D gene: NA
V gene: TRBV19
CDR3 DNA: TGTGCCAGTAGTATAGCAGTTCTGGGCTTGACTGAAGCTTTCTTT
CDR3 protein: CASSIAVLGLTEAFF

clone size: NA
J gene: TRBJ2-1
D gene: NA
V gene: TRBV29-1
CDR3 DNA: TGCAGCCATAGACAGGTAATCGACAATGAGCAGTTCTTC
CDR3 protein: CSHRQVIDNEQFF

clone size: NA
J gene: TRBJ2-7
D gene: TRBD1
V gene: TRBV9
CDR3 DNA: TGTGCCAGCAGCGTAGGGACAGGGAGGTCCTACGAGCAGTACTTC
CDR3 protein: CASSVGTGRSYEQYF

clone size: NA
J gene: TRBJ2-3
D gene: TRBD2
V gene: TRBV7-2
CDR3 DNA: TGTGCCAGCAGCATCGGACTAGCGGGAGCTGGAGATACGCAGTATTTT
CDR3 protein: CASSIGLAGAGDTQYF

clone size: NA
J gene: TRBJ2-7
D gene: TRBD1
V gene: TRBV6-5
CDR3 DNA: TGTGCCAGCAGCTCCCGGGACAGTATGGACGAGCAGTACTTC
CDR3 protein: CASSSRDSMDEQYF

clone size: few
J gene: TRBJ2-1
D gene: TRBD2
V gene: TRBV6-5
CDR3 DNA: TGTGCCAGCAGTTCCCGGGATAGCGGGAGGAATGAGCAGTTCTTC
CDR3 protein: CASSSRDSGRNEQFF

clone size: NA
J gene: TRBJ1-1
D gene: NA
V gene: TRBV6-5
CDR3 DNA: TGTGCCAGCAGCCCGAACAGGGATCTCGGCACTGAAGCTTTCTTT
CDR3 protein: CASSPNRDLGTEAFF

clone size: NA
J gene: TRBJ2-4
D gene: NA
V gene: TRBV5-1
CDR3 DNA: TGCGCCAGCAGCCCCGGAGGTGACATTCAGTACTTC
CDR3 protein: CASSPGGDIQYF

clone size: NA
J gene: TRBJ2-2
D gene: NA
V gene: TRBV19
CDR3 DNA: TGTGCCAGTTCCCAGGACAGACAAACCGGGGAGCTGTTTTTT
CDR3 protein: CASSQDRQTGELFF